This passage covers 18 T cell receptor beta chains from one sample sequenced in a study of Ad26.COV2.S vaccination and SARS-CoV-2 variants. Only in-frame clones appear in the TCRdb table, and some are missing; sequencing was by immunoSEQ multiplex PCR. The sample comprises approximately 420,000 clones, roughly 90% of which are singletons, and about 4% rests with the top ten. Sample treatment: around 19 received Ad26.COV2.S at low or high dose, single or two shots; five or six received placebo; per-sample allocation not given. Samples analyzed were those drawn on day 63 after the first vaccine or placebo injection. The source was peripheral blood, collected in a trial of Ad26.COV2.S vaccine versus placebo. All receptors come from a person aged 18-60 years who received the Ad26.COV2.S COVID-19 vaccine or a placebo.

The DNA of the CDR3 is TGTGCCAGCAGCGTACTAGGGGAGACCCAGTACTTC. This encodes CASSVLGETQYF. This rearrangement joins TRBV7-2 to TRBJ2-5, with D maybe TRBD2 (5 bases). Germline CDR1 and CDR2: SGHTA and FQGNSA. V shed 5 bases and J shed 5 bases, with 9 bases lying between them. The CDR3 runs to 12 residues.

The V gene is TRBV23-1, the J gene TRBJ2-5; D ambiguous. TRBV23-1 is recorded as an ORF, its role being uncertain. The V end was cut by 3 bases, the J end by 2 bases, with 16 bases between. This CDR3 is 16 amino acids long. The DNA for the CDR3 is TGCGCCAGCAGTCACCACCGTATCCCAAAACAAGAGACCCAGTACTTC. Translation gives CASSHHRIPKQETQYF.

Details on this clone: The sample holds other DNA sequences that translate to the same CDR3. This chain connects TRBV7-9 to TRBJ1-3; possibly TRBD1 for D (5 bases). V gave up 5 bases and J gave up 2 bases, with 10 bases separating them. The CDR3 contains 14 residues. Germline V gene data show CDR1 as SEHNR and CDR2 as FQNEAQ (reference sequence). The CDR3 bases are TGTGCCAGCAGCCTGGGGACTACTGGAAACACCATATATTTT. This translates into CASSLGTTGNTIYF.

This clone occurred once. The rearrangement joins TRBV27 to TRBJ2-1, with a tentative D call TRBD2 (6 bases). Trimming cost V 6 bases and J 12 bases, with 15 bases left between them. This CDR3 has 12 amino acids. Germline V gene sequence: CDR1 MNHEY, CDR2 SMNVEV (reference sequence). CDR3 bases: TGTGCCAGCAGGAGCCGGGACTTTAGGCAGTTCTTC. Its protein product is CASRSRDFRQFF.

The chain couples TRBV5-1 to TRBJ2-3, with D hard to call. Trimming pared 6 bases from V and 2 bases from J, leaving 10 bases between. Germline V lookup: CDR1 SGHRS, CDR2 YFSETQ. This CDR3 region has 13 residues. CDR3 protein: CASTTSDTDTQYF. The CDR3 coding sequence is TGCGCCAGCACTACCTCCGACACAGATACGCAGTATTTT.

The CDR3 reads CASSPSGSTNEKLFF. The CDR3 DNA reads TGTGCCAGCAGCCCGTCGGGATCAACTAATGAAAAACTGTTTTTT. This sequence joins TRBV5-4 and TRBJ1-4; D remains ambiguous. The CDR3 length is 15 residues. Germline values: CDR1 SGHNT, CDR2 YYREEE (reference sequence). V shed 4 bases and J shed 0 bases, with 10 bases lying between them.

This clone was seen just once. The chain combines TRBV19 with TRBJ2-3, with D perhaps TRBD1 or TRBD2 (5 bases each). Trimming shortened V by 8 bases and J by 4 bases, and 7 bases separated the two germline ends. The CDR3 sequence is 11 residues long. Germline values: CDR1 LNHDA, CDR2 SQIVND (reference sequence). The CDR3 protein is CASRGADTQYF. The DNA of the CDR3 is TGTGCCAGTCGAGGGGCAGATACGCAGTATTTT.

The chain has TRBV27 and TRBJ2-7; maybe TRBD2 (5 bases). Trimming left V 1 base short and J 0 bases short, with 10 bases between. The CDR3 is made up of 15 amino acids. Germline CDR1 MNHEY, CDR2 SMNVEV (reference sequence). The CDR3 nucleotides are TGTGCCAGCAGTTTATTTACGGGGAGCTCCTACGAGCAGTACTTC. This sequence encodes CASSLFTGSSYEQYF.

This chain connects TRBV24-1 to TRBJ2-3; the match to TRBD1 covers 8 bases. The CDR3 contains 16 residues. Germline assignment: CDR1 KGHDR and CDR2 SFDVKD. V lost 3 bases to trimming and J lost 0 bases; unmatched junction nucleotides: 4. CDR3 nucleotides: TGTGCCACCAGTGATGGACAGGGATATAGCACAGATACGCAGTATTTT. Translated, it gives CATSDGQGYSTDTQYF.

The chain carries TRBV28 and TRBJ2-1; 8 bases fit TRBD1. The CDR3 spans 17 residues. Trimming removed 3 bases from V and 0 bases from J; junction bases left unmatched: 7. In germline, CDR1 is MDHEN, CDR2 SYDVKM. CDR3 sequence (DNA): TGTGCCAGCAGTTTCCCCAGGACAGGGATCTCCTACAATGAGCAGTTCTTC. It codes for CASSFPRTGISYNEQFF.

As for this clone: Different DNA sequences within this sample yield the same CDR3. This rearrangement joins TRBV6-5 to TRBJ1-1, with a possible D match to TRBD1 (5 bases). In germline, CDR1 is MNHEY, CDR2 SVGAGI. Between the trimmed V and J ends, which lost 6 bases and 8 bases, there was a span of 10 bases. The CDR3 extends over 11 amino acids. The chain's CDR3 is CASSRTGEAFF. The CDR3 DNA is TGTGCCAGCAGCCGAACAGGAGAAGCTTTCTTT.

The genes are TRBV28 and TRBJ2-5; 7 bases are a match to TRBD1. Germline V gene data show CDR1 as MDHEN and CDR2 as SYDVKM. This CDR3 comprises 14 residues. V lost 5 bases, J lost 5 bases, and 8 bases stayed unmatched. The CDR3 nucleotides read TGTGCCAGCAGTACCACAGGGGTGGGGGAGACCCAGTACTTC. This encodes CASSTTGVGETQYF.

Written as DNA, the CDR3 is TGTGCCAGCAGTTCCCGAAATAATGAAAAACTGTTTTTT. Amino acids: CASSSRNNEKLFF. The rearrangement uses TRBV12-3 or TRBV12-4 and TRBJ1-4; D is unclear. With 4 bases removed from V and 4 bases from J, the gap between germline ends came to 7 bases. This CDR3 has 13 amino acids.

J is TRBJ1-2 and V is TRBV7-2, with D uncertain. Germline loops: CDR1 SGHTA, CDR2 FQGNSA. The germline V and J ends were trimmed by 1 base and 5 bases, with 8 bases remaining between them. The CDR3 is 13 residues long. CDR3 coding DNA: TGTGCCAGCAGCTTAGGCAGCGGGTATGGCTACACCTTC. It codes for CASSLGSGYGYTF.

A remark on this clone: Other DNA sequences within the sample encode an identical CDR3. The chain uses TRBV7-2 and TRBJ2-5; D is unclear. V lost 1 base, J lost 5 bases, and 8 bases lay in between. This CDR3 region has 13 residues. Germline V gene data show CDR1 as SGHTA and CDR2 as FQGNSA. The CDR3 protein is CASSLVGGETQYF. DNA of the CDR3: TGTGCCAGCAGCTTAGTTGGTGGGGAGACCCAGTACTTC.

Concerning this clone itself: Other DNA sequences in this specimen translate into the identical CDR3. This chain connects TRBV9 to TRBJ1-1; D is possibly TRBD1 (5 bases). Looked up from germline, CDR1 is SGDLS and CDR2 is YYNGEE. This CDR3 is 14 amino acids long. The V and J ends lost 4 bases and 1 base respectively, with 11 bases between them. DNA of the CDR3: TGTGCCAGCAGCCCCGGGACCGCGAACACTGAAGCTTTCTTT. This sequence encodes CASSPGTANTEAFF.

The chain links TRBV27 to TRBJ1-1; the match to TRBD1 covers 7 bases. In germline, CDR1 is MNHEY, CDR2 SMNVEV (reference sequence). The CDR3 totals 18 residues. Germline trimming cut 0 bases from V and 6 bases from J; bases unmatched to any gene: 16. The CDR3 sequence is CASSLSGFATGSWAEAFF. The CDR3 bases are TGTGCCAGCAGTTTATCCGGGTTCGCGACAGGGAGTTGGGCTGAAGCTTTCTTT.

This clone is a singleton in its sample. At the DNA level, this CDR3 is encoded by other sequences in the same sample as well. The V call is TRBV30, the J call TRBJ1-2, with D uncertain. Per the germline V gene, CDR1 is GTSNPN and CDR2 is SVGIG (reference sequence). CDR3 length equals 12 residues. Trimming left V 2 bases short and J 2 bases short, with 6 bases between. CDR3 sequence: CAWSTGNYGYTF. In DNA form, the CDR3 reads TGTGCCTGGAGTACCGGCAACTATGGCTACACCTTC.